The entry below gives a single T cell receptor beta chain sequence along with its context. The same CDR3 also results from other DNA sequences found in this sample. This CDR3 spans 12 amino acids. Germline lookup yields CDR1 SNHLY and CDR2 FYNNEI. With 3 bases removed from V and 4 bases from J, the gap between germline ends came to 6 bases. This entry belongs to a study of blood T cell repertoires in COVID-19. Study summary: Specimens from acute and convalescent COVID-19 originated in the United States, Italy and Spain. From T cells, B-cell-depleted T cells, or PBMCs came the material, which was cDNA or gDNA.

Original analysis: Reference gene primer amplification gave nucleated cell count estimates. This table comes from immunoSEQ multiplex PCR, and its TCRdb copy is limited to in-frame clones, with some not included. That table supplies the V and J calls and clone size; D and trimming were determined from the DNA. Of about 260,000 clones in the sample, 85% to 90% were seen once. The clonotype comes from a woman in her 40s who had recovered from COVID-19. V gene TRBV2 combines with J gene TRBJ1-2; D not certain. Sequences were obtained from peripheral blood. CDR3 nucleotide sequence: TGTGCCAGCAGTGAGACGGGCTATGGCTACACCTTC. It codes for CASSETGYGYTF. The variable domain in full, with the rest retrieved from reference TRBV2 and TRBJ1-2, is EPEVTQTPSHQVTQMGQEVILRCVPISNHLYFYWYRQILGQKVEFLVSFYNNEISEKSEIFDDQFSVERPDGSNFTLKIRSTKLEDSAMYFCASSETGYGYTFGSGTRLTVV.